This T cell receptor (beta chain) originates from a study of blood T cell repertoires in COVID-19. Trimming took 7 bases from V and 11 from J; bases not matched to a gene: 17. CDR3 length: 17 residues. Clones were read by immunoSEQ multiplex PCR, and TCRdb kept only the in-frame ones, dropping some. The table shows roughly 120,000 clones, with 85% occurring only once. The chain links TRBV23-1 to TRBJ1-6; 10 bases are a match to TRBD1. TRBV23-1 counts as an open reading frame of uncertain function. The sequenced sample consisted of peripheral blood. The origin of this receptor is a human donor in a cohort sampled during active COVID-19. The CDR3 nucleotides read TGCGCCAGCAAAAGGGGTGACAGGGGGCCTCCAAAACCACCCCTCCACTTT. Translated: CASKRGDRGPPKPPLHF.